A selection of T cell receptor beta chains follows, all from one sample in a study of beta chain features in type 1 diabetes. The assay was immunoSEQ multiplex PCR, and TCRdb's table has in-frame clones only and misses some. The sample yields some 350,000 clones, about 13% seen once. The sequenced sample consisted of naive CD4+ T cells from blood. These receptor sequences come from a woman between 18 and 29 years old with type 1 diabetes. The CDR3 runs from the conserved cysteine through the conserved F or W. Fields, in order: clone size, J gene, D gene, V gene, CDR3 DNA, CDR3 protein. The D gene is left open where the match is weak. Size tells how often a clone was seen (once, few, many) or the class of an expanded clone, and some rows leave it out.

few	TRBJ1-1	.	TRBV20-1	TGCAGTGTACCGGGGAACACTGAAGCTTTCTTT	CSVPGNTEAFF
few	TRBJ2-1	TRBD1	TRBV7-9	TGTGCCAGCAGTTACAGGGGAGTCTCCTACAATGAGCAGTTCTTC	CASSYRGVSYNEQFF
few	TRBJ1-5	.	TRBV28	TGTGCCAGCAGCCGCCGGACGGGGGGCAATCAGCCCCAGCATTTT	CASSRRTGGNQPQHF
.	TRBJ1-1	.	TRBV29-1	TGCAGCGTCGGACCCCACCCCTCCCTCGACCGTCGGGGCACTGAAGCTTTCTTT	CSVGPHPSLDRRGTEAFF
.	TRBJ1-5	.	TRBV7-2	TGTGCCAGCAGCTTATTGTTACAGCCCCAGCATTTT	CASSLLLQPQHF
few	TRBJ2-3	TRBD2	TRBV9	TGTGCCAGCAGCGTAGGGGAGCGGGAGAGCACAGATACGCAGTATTTT	CASSVGERESTDTQYF
few	TRBJ1-2	.	TRBV29-1	TGCAGCGTCCCAACAGGGTCCTATGGCTACACCTTC	CSVPTGSYGYTF
few	TRBJ2-5	TRBD2	TRBV7-9	TGTGCCAGCAGCGTACGGACTAGTTCAATCGGTTCGGGGACCCAGTACTTC	CASSVRTSSIGSGTQYF
few	TRBJ2-1	TRBD1	TRBV30	TGTGCCTGGAGTGCCCGGGACAGGGTCTGGAATGAGCAGTTCTTC	CAWSARDRVWNEQFF
.	TRBJ2-1	TRBD1	TRBV12-5	TGTGCTAGTGGGTTTGGTTCCCGGAGACAGGGCTACAATGAGCAGTTCTTC	CASGFGSRRQGYNEQFF
.	TRBJ2-3	TRBD2	TRBV11-2	TGTGCCAGCAGCTCCGGGACTAGCGGGAGGATAGATACGCAGTATTTT	CASSSGTSGRIDTQYF
few	TRBJ1-1	TRBD1	TRBV28	TGTGCCAGCAGCTCCCGGGACAGGGGGACAGCTTTCTTT	CASSSRDRGTAFF
.	TRBJ1-2	.	TRBV9	TGTGCCAGCAGCGTAGCTCTCCAGGGGAATGGCTACACCTTC	CASSVALQGNGYTF
.	TRBJ2-1	TRBD1	TRBV30	TGTGCCTGGGATAGACAGGGTTTACACTACAATGAGCAGTTCTTC	CAWDRQGLHYNEQFF
.	TRBJ1-1	.	TRBV7-2	TGTGCCAGCAGCTTAGTCGGACTCATGAACACTGAAGCTTTCTTT	CASSLVGLMNTEAFF
few	TRBJ1-2	TRBD1	TRBV28	TGTGCCAGCAGTCAGGGGGGAGCGAGGCATGGCTACACCTTC	CASSQGGARHGYTF
.	TRBJ2-1	TRBD2	TRBV7-3	TGTGCCAGCAGCCCTCGACTAGCGGGTTACAATGAGCAGTTCTTC	CASSPRLAGYNEQFF
.	TRBJ1-5	.	TRBV6-5	TGTGCCAGCAGCGGACAGCCGAATCAGCCCCAGCATTTT	CASSGQPNQPQHF
few	TRBJ1-5	TRBD1	TRBV28	TGTGCCAGCGGCCGGACAGGGGTCTATCAGCCCCAGCATTTT	CASGRTGVYQPQHF
.	TRBJ2-1	TRBD2	TRBV4-2	TGTGCCAGCAGCCAGACTAGCGGATTCTACAATGAGCAGTTCTTC	CASSQTSGFYNEQFF
.	TRBJ2-1	TRBD2	TRBV5-4	TGTGCCAGCAGCTCATCCTTCGGGGGGATGGGCTCCTACAATGAGCAGTTCTTC	CASSSSFGGMGSYNEQFF
.	TRBJ2-2	.	TRBV5-1	TGCGCCAGCAGGAGCGGAACCGGGGAGCTGTTTTTT	CASRSGTGELFF
.	TRBJ2-7	TRBD1	TRBV7-8	TGTGCCAGCAGCCTAAGGACAGGCCGGAACTACGAGCAGTACTTC	CASSLRTGRNYEQYF
.	TRBJ1-4	.	TRBV9	TGTGCCAGCAGCGTAGCAGACCTAACAGGGCTCCGGAGGGAAAAACTGTTTTTT	CASSVADLTGLRREKLFF
.	TRBJ2-3	TRBD2	TRBV19	TGTGCCACCCAGAGCGCGGGAGAGATCCCAGATACGCAGTATTTT	CATQSAGEIPDTQYF
.	TRBJ2-1	.	TRBV6-5	TGTGCCAGCAGTTATAGGGGTAGCCCCTACAATGAGCAGTTCTTC	CASSYRGSPYNEQFF
.	TRBJ2-1	.	TRBV5-4	TGTGCCAGCAGCTCATTAGCCCTCAATGAGCAGTTCTTC	CASSSLALNEQFF
.	TRBJ1-5	TRBD1	TRBV15	TGTGCCACCGGGGGACAGGGGGTTCGCAATCAGCCCCAGCATTTT	CATGGQGVRNQPQHF
few	TRBJ2-3	TRBD1	TRBV4-3	TGCGCCAGCAGCCAGGATTACAGGGGGCTCGGAGATACGCAGTATTTT	CASSQDYRGLGDTQYF
.	TRBJ1-1	TRBD1	TRBV7-9	TGTGCCAGCAGCTTACAGGGGGCGAACACTGAAGCTTTCTTT	CASSLQGANTEAFF
.	TRBJ1-1	TRBD1	TRBV7-9	TGTGCCAGCAGCTTAGCAAGGGGGCAGGTCACTGAAGCTTTCTTT	CASSLARGQVTEAFF
few	TRBJ2-2	TRBD2	TRBV25-1	TGTGCCAGCACGGCTAGCGGGAGATGGGGGGAGCTGTTTTTT	CASTASGRWGELFF
few	TRBJ2-7	.	TRBV28	TGTGCCAGCAGTTTATTTTCCGACGAGCAGTACTTC	CASSLFSDEQYF
few	TRBJ2-7	TRBD2	TRBV5-1	TGCGCCAGCAGCAAAGGGACTAGCGGGAGAACACCCTACGAGCAGTACTTC	CASSKGTSGRTPYEQYF
few	TRBJ1-1	.	TRBV19	TGTGCCAGTAGCCCAACCTGGACAGTTGAAGCTTTCTTT	CASSPTWTVEAFF
.	TRBJ2-5	TRBD2	TRBV28	TGTGCCAGCAGCTTGAGCGGGAGGAAGGGAGAGACCCAGTACTTC	CASSLSGRKGETQYF
few	TRBJ2-2	.	TRBV30	TGTGCCTGGGAGACAGAGGACACCGGGGAGCTGTTTTTT	CAWETEDTGELFF
few	TRBJ1-5	.	TRBV5-4	TGTGCCAGCAGCAACGGGGGAAATCAGCCCCAGCATTTT	CASSNGGNQPQHF
few	TRBJ2-1	.	TRBV6-5	TGTGCCAGCAGTTACTCAGGGCTAGCGTCCTACAATGAGCAGTTCTTC	CASSYSGLASYNEQFF
.	TRBJ2-1	TRBD2	TRBV11-3	TGTGCCAGCAGCGGACGACTAGCACTATCCTACAATGAGCAGTTCTTC	CASSGRLALSYNEQFF
few	TRBJ1-1	.	TRBV21-1	TGTGCCAGCAGCAAAGGTCGACAGGGGGAGTGGGACACTGAAGCTTTCTTT	CASSKGRQGEWDTEAFF
.	TRBJ1-2	TRBD1	TRBV4-1	TGCGCCAGCAGCCACCTCGGGACAGGGTTCGGCTACACCTTC	CASSHLGTGFGYTF
few	TRBJ2-5	TRBD2	TRBV5-1	TGCGCCAGCAGCTTCGGGACTAGCCAAGAGACCCAGTACTTC	CASSFGTSQETQYF
.	TRBJ2-1	TRBD2	TRBV9	TGTGCCAGCAGCGTAGTGGCGGGAGGTGACAATGAGCAGTTCTTC	CASSVVAGGDNEQFF
.	TRBJ2-3	.	TRBV2	TGTGCCAGCAGTGCAGTATCTGCCACAGATACGCAGTATTTT	CASSAVSATDTQYF
.	TRBJ2-7	TRBD1	TRBV18	TGTGCCAGCTCATCGGGACAGTCTTACGAGCAGTACTTC	CASSSGQSYEQYF
few	TRBJ1-1	.	TRBV7-2	TGTGCCAGCAGCCAACAGTTCGAAGCTTTCTTT	CASSQQFEAFF
few	TRBJ2-3	.	TRBV7-9	TGTGCCAGCAGCTCCAGGGAAGATAATACGCAGTATTTT	CASSSREDNTQYF
few	TRBJ1-1	.	TRBV18	TGTGCCAGCTCACCAGTAGGAGGGGTCCACACTGAAGCTTTCTTT	CASSPVGGVHTEAFF
few	TRBJ1-1	TRBD1	TRBV15	TGTGCCACCAGGGGGGTGGGACAGGGCTATGAAGCTTTCTTT	CATRGVGQGYEAFF
.	TRBJ1-5	.	TRBV18	TGTGCCAGCTCGTTAAGCAATCAGCCCCAGCATTTT	CASSLSNQPQHF
few	TRBJ2-5	TRBD2	TRBV6-5	TGTGCCAGCAGCTCGGGACTAGTGGAGACCCAGTACTTC	CASSSGLVETQYF
.	TRBJ2-1	TRBD1	TRBV7-2	TGTGCCAGCAGCCAACTCCGGGACAGGAATCACAATGAGCAGTTCTTC	CASSQLRDRNHNEQFF
few	TRBJ2-7	TRBD1	TRBV28	TGTGCCAGCAGTTCACAGGGGGCGCTTCGGTACGAGCAGTACTTC	CASSSQGALRYEQYF
few	TRBJ2-5	TRBD1	TRBV4-3	TGCGCCAGCAGCCAAGTATTAACAGGGGGTAGGGAGACCCAGTACTTC	CASSQVLTGGRETQYF
.	TRBJ2-1	TRBD2	TRBV7-9	TGTGCCAGCAGCTTAGAGTGGCGGGAGATTAACAATGAGCAGTTCTTC	CASSLEWREINNEQFF
.	TRBJ2-7	.	TRBV20-1	TGCAGTGCTCCTAGGTACCACGAGCAGTACTTC	CSAPRYHEQYF
few	TRBJ2-1	.	TRBV5-1	TGCGCCAGCAGCCTCGGGGTCGGGAGTAAGGGCCCTGAGCAGTTCTTC	CASSLGVGSKGPEQFF